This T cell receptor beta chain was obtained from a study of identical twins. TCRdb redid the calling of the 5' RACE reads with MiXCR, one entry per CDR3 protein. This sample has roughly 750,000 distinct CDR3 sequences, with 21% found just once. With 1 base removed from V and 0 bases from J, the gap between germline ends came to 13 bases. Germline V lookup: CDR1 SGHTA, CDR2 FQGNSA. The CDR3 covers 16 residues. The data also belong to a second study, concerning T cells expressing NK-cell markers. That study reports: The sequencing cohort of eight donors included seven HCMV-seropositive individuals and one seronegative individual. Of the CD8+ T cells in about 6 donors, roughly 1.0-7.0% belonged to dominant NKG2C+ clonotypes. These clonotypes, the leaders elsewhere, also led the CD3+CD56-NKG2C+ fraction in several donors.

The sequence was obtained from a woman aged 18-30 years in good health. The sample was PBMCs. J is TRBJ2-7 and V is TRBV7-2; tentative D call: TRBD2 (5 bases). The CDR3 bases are TGTGCCAGCAGCTTAGGAGCGGCCTATAGCTCCTACGAGCAGTACTTC. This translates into CASSLGAAYSSYEQYF.